This is a list of T cell receptor beta chains from one sample in a study of cytomegalovirus exposure and HLA in healthy donors. Sequenced by immunoSEQ multiplex PCR; TCRdb stores in-frame clones only, minus some. The sample yields some 140,000 clones, 74% seen once. The sequencing sample was made of PBMCs. The origin of the receptors is a man between 25 and 39 years old in good health and CMV-seronegative. Both conserved end residues are part of each CDR3. A D gene is named only where the DNA matches it firmly. The listing skips clone size in some rows; elsewhere it reads once, few, many or a size class.

J gene,V gene,clone size,D gene,CDR3 DNA,CDR3 protein
TRBJ2-2,TRBV9,.,TRBD2,TGTGCCAGCAGCGAGGGGACTAGTGAAGCCGGGGAGCTGTTTTTT,CASSEGTSEAGELFF
TRBJ2-7,TRBV19,.,TRBD1,TGTGCCAGTAGTATGGGGACAGGTCCTTCCTACGAGCAGTACTTC,CASSMGTGPSYEQYF
TRBJ2-7,TRBV7-2,.,.,TGTGCCAGCAGCCCGGGATTTGGGGAGCAGTACTTC,CASSPGFGEQYF
TRBJ2-7,TRBV19,.,TRBD1,TGTGCCAGTAGTTCAGCAGGACAGGGGGTCTACGAGCAGTACTTC,CASSSAGQGVYEQYF
TRBJ2-3,TRBV28,.,TRBD2,TGTGCCAGCAGTCCTCCTAGCGGGGGGGCCGGGGATACGCAGTATTTT,CASSPPSGGAGDTQYF
TRBJ2-1,TRBV19,.,TRBD1,TGTGCCAATCCAGAAGGGGGCCATGAGCAGTTCTTC,CANPEGGHEQFF
TRBJ2-7,TRBV5-1,.,.,TGCGCCAGCAGCTTGGGAGACGAGCAGTACTTC,CASSLGDEQYF
TRBJ2-1,TRBV9,.,TRBD2,TGTGCCAGCAGCGTGAGCCCGGGGGGGGCCGAATCTGAGCAGTTCTTC,CASSVSPGGAESEQFF
TRBJ2-7,TRBV6-5,.,.,TGTGCCAGCAGTTACAGGGGGAGCGAGCAGTACTTC,CASSYRGSEQYF
TRBJ2-7,TRBV6-1,.,.,TGTGCCAGCAAAGGAACCGGGACACCCACCTACGAGCAGTACTTC,CASKGTGTPTYEQYF
TRBJ1-6,TRBV6-1,.,.,TGTGCCAGCAGTGGACAGGACTATAATTCACCCCTCCACTTT,CASSGQDYNSPLHF
TRBJ2-2,TRBV27,.,TRBD1,TGTGCCAGCAGTTTATTCGGGACAGGGTATATCCCCGGGGAGCTGTTTTTT,CASSLFGTGYIPGELFF
TRBJ1-1,TRBV7-2,.,TRBD1,TGTGCCAGCAGCTTAGATAGACAGGGGTTTGAAGCTTTCTTT,CASSLDRQGFEAFF
TRBJ2-7,TRBV28,few,TRBD1,TGTGCCAGCAGTCCCGGACAGGGAGGAATTTACGAGCAGTACTTC,CASSPGQGGIYEQYF
TRBJ1-2,TRBV6-1,.,TRBD1,TGTGCCAGCAGTTTCGACAGGGACGCTAACTATGGCTACACCTTC,CASSFDRDANYGYTF
TRBJ1-2,TRBV28,.,TRBD1,TGTGCCAGCAGCCCCCACAGGGGATTGTGGTATGGCTACACCTTC,CASSPHRGLWYGYTF
TRBJ2-6,TRBV5-4,.,.,TGTGCCAGCAGCTTGGCGGTTCCCGGGGCCAACGTCCTGACTTTC,CASSLAVPGANVLTF
TRBJ2-1,TRBV7-3,.,TRBD2,TGTGCCAGCAGCCTCAACGCCCCCCTCGGGGGGGCCTCCAGTGAGCAGTTCTTC,CASSLNAPLGGASSEQFF
TRBJ1-4,TRBV4-3,.,.,TGCGCCAGCAGCCGATCAGGGTTTGGAGCAACTAATGAAAAACTGTTTTTT,CASSRSGFGATNEKLFF
TRBJ2-5,TRBV5-4,.,TRBD2,TGTGCCAGCAGCTTGGGGGGGGCTAGCGGGGGCCAAGAGACCCAGTACTTC,CASSLGGASGGQETQYF
TRBJ2-7,TRBV14,.,.,TGTGCCAGCAGCGACATTCCGGCAGGGCGTCTTGCGGACGAGCAGTACTTC,CASSDIPAGRLADEQYF
TRBJ2-3,TRBV28,.,TRBD2,TGTGCCAGCGAAAAGTTCTCATCGGGGGGAATCTCAGATACGCAGTATTTT,CASEKFSSGGISDTQYF
TRBJ2-3,TRBV5-1,.,TRBD2,TGCGCCAGCAGCTTTGGACTAGCGGGGGGGCTATGGACAGATACGCAGTATTTT,CASSFGLAGGLWTDTQYF
TRBJ2-7,TRBV2,.,TRBD2,TGTGCCAGCAGTGAAAGGACTAGCTCCTACGAGCAGTACTTC,CASSERTSSYEQYF
TRBJ2-7,TRBV6-1,.,.,TGTGCCAGTTTTATGCTATACGAGCAGTACTTC,CASFMLYEQYF
TRBJ2-6,TRBV5-1,.,.,TGCGCCAGCAGCTTGAACCTCGGGTTGGGGGCCAACGTCCTGACTTTC,CASSLNLGLGANVLTF
TRBJ2-3,TRBV5-4,.,TRBD2,TGTGCCAGCAGCTTGGACAGCGGGGGCCGCTCCCCAGATACGCAGTATTTT,CASSLDSGGRSPDTQYF
TRBJ1-5,TRBV19,.,TRBD1,TGTGCCAGTAGTATAGACCCAGACAGGGTGACCCAGCATTTT,CASSIDPDRVTQHF
TRBJ1-5,TRBV19,.,.,TGTGCCAGTAGTATAGCCGGGGTTGGGGATCAGCCCCAGCATTTT,CASSIAGVGDQPQHF
TRBJ1-6,TRBV4-3,.,TRBD1,TGCGCCAGCAGCCAAAACAACAGGGGAATGAATTCACCCCTCCACTTT,CASSQNNRGMNSPLHF
TRBJ1-5,TRBV28,.,TRBD1,TGTGCCAGTATCGACCGGGACAGGACAAATCAGCCCCAGCATTTT,CASIDRDRTNQPQHF
TRBJ2-3,TRBV6-1,.,TRBD2,TGTGCCAGCAGTGAAGATTGGGGGGGTTCAGATACGCAGTATTTT,CASSEDWGGSDTQYF
TRBJ2-3,TRBV13,.,TRBD1,TGTGCCAGCAGCGGGTCCGGACAGGGTCAGGATACGCAGTATTTT,CASSGSGQGQDTQYF
TRBJ2-2,TRBV10-3,.,TRBD1,TGTGCCATCAGACTCGACAGGGGGAACACCGGGGAGCTGTTTTTT,CAIRLDRGNTGELFF
TRBJ2-5,TRBV6-5,.,.,TGTGCCACACTCATGGTTTGGAGGCAGTACTTC,CATLMVWRQYF
TRBJ2-7,TRBV7-2,.,TRBD1,TGTGCCAGCAGCGGACAGGGTTTGAGGCCGTTCCCTAGCGAGCAGTACTTC,CASSGQGLRPFPSEQYF
TRBJ1-2,TRBV30,once,.,TGTGCCTGGAGTTCCCCGGGACTCTATGGCTACACCTTC,CAWSSPGLYGYTF
TRBJ2-1,TRBV7-9,.,TRBD1,TGTTCCAGCAGCGCGGGACAGGATTACAATGAGCAGTTCTTC,CSSSAGQDYNEQFF
TRBJ1-1,TRBV4-1,once,.,TGCGCCAGCAGCCAAGATCGAGGTGGAAGAGCTTTCTTT,CASSQDRGGRAFF
TRBJ1-5,TRBV28,.,.,TGTGCCAGCAGTTTCCGGGGAGGCAATCAGCCCCAGCATTTT,CASSFRGGNQPQHF